The rows below give T cell receptor beta chains drawn from one sample of a study of blood T cell repertoires in COVID-19. Profiled with immunoSEQ multiplex PCR; TCRdb holds only in-frame clones, not every one. The data show around 160,000 clones, around 80% seen once. Sequencing used PBMCs or T cells enriched from blood (not recorded which). The source of these receptors is a man aged 45-60 years who had recovered from COVID-19. CDR3s include the opening cysteine and the closing phenylalanine or tryptophan. D genes are given only for firm matches. The size field is filled for only some rows; it gives once, few, many or a size class.

clone size	V gene	D gene	J gene	CDR3 DNA	CDR3 protein
once	TRBV28	TRBD1	TRBJ1-2	TGTGCCAGCAGCCCGGACAGGGGTGGCCATCTCTTC	CASSPDRGGHLF
NA	TRBV5-1	NA	TRBJ2-6	TGCGCCAGCAGCTTGGAAGGGGGTTCCGTCCTGACTTTC	CASSLEGGSVLTF
NA	TRBV5-1	NA	TRBJ2-7	TGCGCCAGCAGCTTGGGCCCAGAATACGAGCAGTACTTC	CASSLGPEYEQYF
NA	TRBV2	TRBD1	TRBJ1-4	TGTGCCAGCAGTGAAGGATACGGGACAGTCCTTAATGAAAAACTGTTTTTT	CASSEGYGTVLNEKLFF
NA	TRBV5-8	NA	TRBJ2-1	TGTGCCAGCAGCTTGCTGGGGGGGCCGGACAATGAGCAGTTCTTC	CASSLLGGPDNEQFF
NA	TRBV5-4	NA	TRBJ1-1	TGTGCCAGCAGCTTGGTCAACGGTGGCACTGAAGCTTTCTTT	CASSLVNGGTEAFF
NA	TRBV18	TRBD1	TRBJ2-7	TGTGCCAGCTCACCACCCACAGGGGGCGAACCCTACGAGCAGTACTTC	CASSPPTGGEPYEQYF
NA	TRBV29-1	TRBD1	TRBJ1-3	TGCAGCGTCGGGACAGGAGGGAACACCATATATTTT	CSVGTGGNTIYF
NA	TRBV15	NA	TRBJ2-1	TGTGCCACCAGCCTGAGTGGTATCTACAATGAGCAGTTCTTC	CATSLSGIYNEQFF
NA	TRBV27	TRBD2	TRBJ2-1	TGTGCCAGCAGTTCCTCGACTAGCGGGATCCGCTTGGACAATGAGCAGTTCTTC	CASSSSTSGIRLDNEQFF
NA	TRBV6-4	NA	TRBJ2-2	TGTGCCAGCACGCGGGATGGCGGGATAAACACCGGGGAGCTGTTTTTT	CASTRDGGINTGELFF
NA	TRBV11-1	NA	TRBJ2-1	TGTGCCAGCACAGAGGAGGCTTACAATGAGCAGTTCTTC	CASTEEAYNEQFF
NA	TRBV11-3	TRBD2	TRBJ2-2	TGTGCCAGCAGCAGGAGCGGGGGTAGGACCGGGGAGCTGTTTTTT	CASSRSGGRTGELFF
NA	TRBV4-1	TRBD2	TRBJ2-3	TGCGCCAGCAGCCAAGGGCCTAGCGGGAGGTTTGATACGCAGTATTTT	CASSQGPSGRFDTQYF
NA	TRBV7-6	NA	TRBJ1-1	TGTGCCAGCAGCTTGGGACCCAGGGGCACTGAAGCTTTCTTT	CASSLGPRGTEAFF
once	TRBV28	TRBD1	TRBJ1-5	TGTGCCAGCAGCTTTGGGACAGGGGAGGGTCAGCCCCAGCATTTT	CASSFGTGEGQPQHF
NA	TRBV5-5	NA	TRBJ1-4	TGTGCCAGCGGTGGAGTGAGTGAAAAACTGTTTTTT	CASGGVSEKLFF
NA	TRBV19	NA	TRBJ2-7	TGTGCCAGTAGCCCTACTAACTCCTACGAGCAGTACTTC	CASSPTNSYEQYF
NA	TRBV30	TRBD1	TRBJ2-3	TGTGCCTGGAGTCCGGGACAGGCTCCCACAGATACGCAGTATTTT	CAWSPGQAPTDTQYF
NA	TRBV5-5	NA	TRBJ2-1	TGTGCCAGCAGCGTTAGCGCTAGTGGATGGTACAATGAGCAGTTCTTC	CASSVSASGWYNEQFF
NA	TRBV6-6	TRBD1	TRBJ1-1	TGTGCCAGCAGTTACGGATCCGGGACAGTGAACACTGAAGCTTTCTTT	CASSYGSGTVNTEAFF
NA	TRBV28	TRBD1	TRBJ2-1	TGTGCCAGCAGTTTCATCAAGGGGGCTAGAAATGAGCAGTTCTTC	CASSFIKGARNEQFF
few	TRBV7-8	TRBD1	TRBJ1-1	TGTGCCAGCAGCTGGACTTGGACAGGGAACACTGAAGCTTTCTTT	CASSWTWTGNTEAFF
NA	TRBV7-9	NA	TRBJ1-4	TGTGCCAGCAGCTTAACGTTCCGGGAAAAACTGTTTTTT	CASSLTFREKLFF
NA	TRBV28	NA	TRBJ1-4	TGTGCCAGCAGTTCCCACAGGATAGGTAATGAAAAACTGTTTTTT	CASSSHRIGNEKLFF